One sample yielded the 18 T cell receptor beta chains listed below, sequenced in a study of blood T cell repertoires in COVID-19. Sequenced by immunoSEQ multiplex PCR; TCRdb stores in-frame clones only, minus some. The profile shows about 310,000 clones, over 75% of them singletons. The specimen was peripheral blood. These receptors were obtained from a man aged 45-65 years with active or convalescent COVID-19.

The J gene is TRBJ2-3, the V gene TRBV13; 8 positions agree with TRBD2. Germline V gene lookup returns CDR1 PRHDT and CDR2 FYEKMQ (reference sequence). This CDR3 region has 18 residues. The V and J ends lost 0 bases and 1 base, in that order; junction bases with no gene match: 9. CDR3 nucleotide sequence: TGTGCCAGCAGCTTAGGAGCGGGAGTTGCCGGGCGCACAGATACGCAGTATTTT. It yields the protein CASSLGAGVAGRTDTQYF.

V gene TRBV2 combines with J gene TRBJ1-5; perhaps TRBD1 as D (5 bases). CDR1 and CDR2 from the germline V gene are SNHLY and FYNNEI. The CDR3 length is 17 residues. V was shortened by 6 bases and J by 0 bases, with 18 bases between the two germline ends. The CDR3 DNA sequence: TGTGCCAGCAGCCACTATCGGGAGGGGATTAGCAATCAGCCCCAGCATTTT. This codes for CASSHYREGISNQPQHF.

The genes are TRBV6-6 and TRBJ2-7; maybe TRBD1 (5 bases). This CDR3 is 15 amino acids long. Germline-derived CDR1 and CDR2 are MNHNY and SVGAGI (reference sequence). V lost 7 bases to trimming and J lost 2 bases, with 18 bases between them. CDR3 amino acids: CASNPRRQGTYEQYF. In DNA, the CDR3 is TGTGCCAGCAATCCAAGGCGCCAGGGCACCTACGAGCAGTACTTC.

This clone was recorded once. The rearrangement links TRBV4-1 to TRBJ1-4; 8 nucleotides agree with TRBD1. With V trimmed by 1 base and J by 5 bases, 6 bases remained unmatched. Germline V gives CDR1 MGHRA, CDR2 YSYEKL. The CDR3 covers 16 residues. The CDR3 region is CASSQVSAGGNEKLFF. The CDR3 DNA sequence: TGCGCCAGCAGCCAAGTGAGTGCAGGGGGCAATGAAAAACTGTTTTTT.

This clone was detected only once. The chain joins TRBV2 to TRBJ2-3, with TRBD2 matching over 8 bases. The V and J ends lost 6 bases and 5 bases, in that order; junction bases with no gene match: 10. This CDR3 region has 15 residues. Germline V gives CDR1 SNHLY, CDR2 FYNNEI. The CDR3 nucleotides read TGTGCCAGCAGCTTAAATAGGCTAGCGGGAGATACGCAGTATTTT. It specifies CASSLNRLAGDTQYF.

The chain is built from TRBV7-8 and TRBJ2-2; 7 bases align to TRBD1. CDR1 is SGHVS, CDR2 FQNEAQ, per germline. V was clipped by 10 bases and J by 1 base; unmatched bases: 12. The CDR3 runs 16 residues. DNA of the CDR3: TGTGCCACTCTAGACAGGGCAAACATGAACACCGGGGAGCTGTTTTTT. Its translation is CATLDRANMNTGELFF. Combining the CDR3 with reference TRBV7-8 and TRBJ2-2 gives the whole variable domain GAGVSQSPRYKVAKRGQDVALRCDPISGHVSLFWYQQALGQGPEFLTYFQNEAQLDKSGLPSDRFFAERPEGSVSTLKIQRTQQEDSAVYLCATLDRANMNTGELFFGEGSRLTVL.

The chain has TRBV4-1 and TRBJ1-4, with TRBD1 matching 8 bases. This CDR3 is 15 amino acids long. Germline-derived CDR1 and CDR2 are MGHRA and YSYEKL. The ends lost 4 bases at V and 7 bases at J; junction bases unmatched: 8. For the CDR3, the DNA is TGCGCCAGCAGCCTAACAGGGGGTTCCGGTGAAAAACTGTTTTTT. This encodes CASSLTGGSGEKLFF.

This clone has a single count. The CDR3 nucleotides read TGTGCCAGCCTCCGACAGGGCTCGCGTGGCTACACCTTC. Protein product: CASLRQGSRGYTF. The rearrangement links TRBV24-1 to TRBJ1-2, with TRBD1 identical over 7 bases. The V gene end was trimmed by 11 bases and the J gene end by 7 bases; junction bases not matched to a gene: 12. CDR1 KGHDR and CDR2 SFDVKD come from the germline V gene. The CDR3 is made up of 13 amino acids.

The V and J genes are TRBV9 and TRBJ2-3; D is ambiguous. The CDR3 has 13 residues. With 2 bases removed from V and 0 bases from J, the gap between germline ends came to 4 bases. CDR1 and CDR2 from the germline V gene are SGDLS and YYNGEE. The CDR3 sequence: CASSVKSTDTQYF. The CDR3 coding sequence is TGTGCCAGCAGCGTTAAAAGCACAGATACGCAGTATTTT. The whole variable domain, remainder taken from reference TRBV9 and TRBJ2-3, is DSGVTQTPKHLITATGQRVTLRCSPRSGDLSVYWYQQSLDQGLQFLIQYYNGEERAKGNILERFSAQQFPDLHSELNLSSLELGDSALYFCASSVKSTDTQYFGPGTRLTVL.

The CDR3 here is CASSQIVSSGNTIYF. CDR3 bases: TGTGCCAGCAGCCAAATTGTTAGCTCTGGAAACACCATATATTTT. This chain links TRBV3-1 (or the pseudogene TRBV3-2) with TRBJ1-3, with D uncertain. Germline V gives CDR1 LGHDT, CDR2 YNNKEL (reference sequence). The CDR3 contains 15 residues. Between the trimmed V and J ends, which lost 2 bases and 0 bases, there was a span of 8 bases.

This clone was detected only once. The genes are TRBV29-1 and TRBJ2-1; TRBD2 matches 14 bases. The CDR3 is 13 residues long. The germline gives CDR1 SQVTM, CDR2 ANQGSEA. J lost 10 bases, V lost 7 bases, and 6 bases had no gene match. The chain's CDR3 is CSATSGGAGEQFF. The CDR3 bases are TGCAGCGCGACTAGCGGGGGGGCCGGGGAGCAGTTCTTC.

The V call is TRBV20-1, the J call TRBJ2-5, with D unclear. Germline CDR1 and CDR2: DFQATT and SNEGSKA (reference sequence). This CDR3 comprises 11 residues. V was pared by 3 bases and J by 5 bases, with 7 bases between. The CDR3 is CSASLSETQYF. CDR3 bases: TGCAGTGCTAGTCTAAGTGAGACCCAGTACTTC.

The chain couples TRBV28 to TRBJ2-5, with 7 bases identical to TRBD2. The V gene's germline CDR1 is MDHEN and CDR2 SYDVKM. The CDR3 covers 15 residues. V shed 4 bases and J 5 bases; nucleotides not matched to a gene: 10. The CDR3 spells CASSSAGFLSETQYF. CDR3 sequence (DNA): TGTGCCAGCAGTTCAGCGGGGTTCCTATCTGAGACCCAGTACTTC. The whole variable domain, filled in from reference TRBV28 and TRBJ2-5, reads DVKVTQSSRYLVKRTGEKVFLECVQDMDHENMFWYRQDPGLGLRLIYFSYDVKMKEKGDIPEGYSVSREKKERFSLILESASTNQTSMYLCASSSAGFLSETQYFGPGTRLLVL.

The CDR3 region is CASRGQPSTDTQYF. The CDR3, as DNA: TGTGCCAGCAGAGGACAGCCTTCCACAGATACGCAGTATTTT. The chain recombines TRBV28 with TRBJ2-3; D may be TRBD1 (6 bases). The CDR3 extends over 14 amino acids. Germline V gene lookup returns CDR1 MDHEN and CDR2 SYDVKM. Between the trimmed V and J ends, which lost 6 bases and 2 bases, there was a span of 12 bases.

The rearrangement links TRBV6-5 to TRBJ1-5, with TRBD1 as a possible D gene (5 bases). Germline V CDR1 and CDR2: MNHEY, SVGAGI. V lost 3 bases to trimming and J lost 0 bases, with 9 bases between them. This CDR3 contains 15 residues. CDR3 loop: CASSYGGNSNQPQHF. The CDR3, as DNA: TGTGCCAGCAGTTATGGGGGGAATAGCAATCAGCCCCAGCATTTT.

J is TRBJ1-1 and V is TRBV30; 7 bases are shared with TRBD1. CDR1 and CDR2 (germline): GTSNPN, SVGIG (reference sequence). With V trimmed by 1 base and J by 6 bases, 5 bases remained unmatched. This CDR3 spans 13 amino acids. CDR3 DNA sequence: TGTGCCTGGAGTGCGAATCAGGGGGCTGAAGCTTTCTTT. Amino acids: CAWSANQGAEAFF. The full variable domain, with the rest looked up from reference TRBV30 and TRBJ1-1, is SQTIHQWPATLVQPVGSPLSLECTVEGTSNPNLYWYRQAAGRGLQLLFYSVGIGQISSEVPQNLSASRPQDRQFILSSKKLLLSDSGFYLCAWSANQGAEAFFGQGTRLTVV.

The chain joins TRBV15 to TRBJ2-2; 11 bases line up with TRBD2. There are 17 residues in the CDR3. Trimming took 5 bases from V and 4 from J; bases not matched to a gene: 9. CDR1 LNHNV and CDR2 YYDKDF come from the germline V gene (reference sequence). CDR3 DNA sequence: TGTGCCACCAGCCCAAGAGTTGGGACTAGCGGCACCGGGGAGCTGTTTTTT. It is translated as CATSPRVGTSGTGELFF.

V is TRBV3-1 (or the pseudogene TRBV3-2) and J is TRBJ1-4; D remains ambiguous. This CDR3 has 16 amino acids. Germline CDR1 and CDR2: LGHDT and YNNKEL (reference sequence). The ends were cut back, 0 bases at V and 8 bases at J, with 16 bases in the middle. The CDR3 nucleotides are TGTGCCAGCAGCCAAGATGACGGGTGGAGTAGCGAAAAACTGTTTTTT. Protein: CASSQDDGWSSEKLFF.